This TCR beta chain was captured in a study of T cells after posttransplantation cyclophosphamide. This related bone marrow graft donor gave peripheral blood on the day of marrow donation. The CDR3 length is 16 residues. The V and J ends lost 4 bases and 2 bases, in that order; junction bases with no gene match: 9. Germline CDR1 and CDR2: LGHNA and YNFKEQ. This clone was seen at least ten times. Assay used: immunoSEQ multiplex PCR; TCRdb lists only in-frame clones, some missing. Observed in the sample are about 30,000 clones, none of them singletons. The V call is TRBV4-2, the J call TRBJ2-7, with TRBD2 identical over 9 bases. This TCR came from an older woman in good health, CMV-negative, and a related stem cell transplant donor. The specimen was PBMCs. DNA of the CDR3: TGTGCCAGCAGCCCGCGACTAGCGGACTTGACCTACGAGCAGTACTTC. It is translated as CASSPRLADLTYEQYF.